Sequencing of this TCR beta chain was carried out in a study of blood T cell repertoires in COVID-19. This CDR3 contains 12 residues. V lost 6 bases to trimming and J lost 8 bases; unmatched junction nucleotides: 5. This clone showed up just a few times. Assay used: immunoSEQ multiplex PCR; TCRdb lists only in-frame clones, some missing. Of fewer than 200,000 clones listed, roughly 85% are singletons. The sample consisted of peripheral blood. This sequence originates from a human donor with acute or convalescent COVID-19. The donor label of this sample is uncertain. The chain joins TRBV12-3 or TRBV12-4 to TRBJ1-2, with 8 bases lining up with TRBD1. Here the CDR3 reads CASRSGGGGYTF. CDR3 DNA: TGTGCCAGCAGGTCAGGGGGCGGCGGCTACACCTTC.